The rows below give T cell receptor beta chains drawn from one sample of a study of blood T cell repertoires in COVID-19. Assay used: immunoSEQ multiplex PCR; TCRdb lists only in-frame clones, some missing. The repertoire includes 90,000 to 120,000 clones, more than 80% of them detected once, and 4.9% sits in the top ten. Material for sequencing was peripheral blood. These receptors were obtained from a man aged 35 to 55 with active or convalescent COVID-19. Both conserved end residues are part of each CDR3. D genes are given only for firm matches. Expanded clones get a size class; other rows say once, few or many, or leave the size out.

NA	16	NA	TRBJ2-4	TRBV24-1	CATSEFGGGGKNIQYF	TGTGCCACCAGTGAATTTGGCGGAGGAGGCAAAAACATTCAGTACTTC
NA	13	NA	TRBJ2-1	TRBV12-3/TRBV12-4	CASSFGTGNEQFF	TGTGCCAGCAGTTTCGGTACCGGCAATGAGCAGTTCTTC
NA	13	NA	TRBJ1-4	TRBV28	CASSIAPREKLFF	TGTGCCAGCAGTATAGCCCCCCGGGAAAAACTGTTTTTT
NA	14	NA	TRBJ1-3	TRBV5-1	CASSLSGYGNTIYF	TGCGCCAGCAGCTTGTCCGGGTATGGAAACACCATATATTTT
NA	15	NA	TRBJ1-2	TRBV4-3	CASSQDLDTGYGYTF	TGCGCCAGCAGCCAAGATCTGGACACAGGCTATGGCTACACCTTC
NA	16	NA	TRBJ2-2	TRBV7-3	CASSPTGTRVTGELFF	TGTGCCAGCAGCCCCACGGGGACTCGGGTCACCGGGGAGCTGTTTTTT
TRBD1	16	NA	TRBJ2-4	TRBV28	CASSFTGTGVGGHQYF	TGTGCCAGCAGTTTCACCGGGACAGGGGTTGGCGGCCATCAGTACTTC
NA	15	NA	TRBJ2-3	TRBV7-8	CASSPQLAGADTQYF	TGTGCCAGCAGCCCTCAGCTAGCCGGTGCAGATACGCAGTATTTT
TRBD1	15	NA	TRBJ1-2	TRBV4-3	CASSQTDRGWKGYTF	TGCGCCAGCAGCCAAACGGACAGGGGCTGGAAAGGCTACACCTTC
TRBD2	15	NA	TRBJ2-3	TRBV19	CASSPGGTMGETQYF	TGTGCCAGTAGTCCGGGGGGGACTATGGGGGAGACGCAGTATTTT
NA	13	NA	TRBJ1-1	TRBV25-1	CASSWTAHTEAFF	TGTGCCAGCAGTTGGACAGCCCACACTGAAGCTTTCTTT
NA	11	NA	TRBJ2-3	TRBV19	CASSAGDTQYF	TGTGCCAGTAGTGCGGGGGATACGCAGTATTTT
TRBD1	16	NA	TRBJ1-2	TRBV5-1	CASSLLSGQGLNGYTF	TGCGCCAGCAGCTTACTTTCAGGACAGGGTTTGAATGGCTACACCTTC
NA	11	once	TRBJ2-7	TRBV12-3/TRBV12-4	CASSLVDEQYF	TGTGCCAGCAGTTTAGTCGACGAGCAGTACTTC
TRBD2	19	NA	TRBJ2-3	TRBV6-2/TRBV6-3	CASSYGIELAGSRTDTQYF	TGTGCCAGCAGTTACGGGATTGAGCTAGCGGGATCTCGCACAGATACGCAGTATTTT
TRBD2	17	NA	TRBJ2-1	TRBV7-2	CASSLIGLAGVEYEQFF	TGTGCCAGCAGCCTTATAGGACTAGCGGGAGTGGAATATGAGCAGTTCTTC
NA	13	NA	TRBJ2-1	TRBV11-2	CASSLDRDNEQFF	TGTGCCAGCAGCTTAGACAGGGACAATGAGCAGTTCTTC
NA	13	NA	TRBJ1-3	TRBV25-1	CASSRLTGDTIYF	TGTGCCAGCAGTCGACTCACGGGAGACACCATATATTTT
NA	13	NA	TRBJ1-2	TRBV6-2/TRBV6-3	CASSYNAGLGYTF	TGTGCCAGCAGTTACAACGCAGGGCTCGGCTACACCTTC
NA	12	NA	TRBJ2-3	TRBV11-3	CASSSRTDTQYF	TGTGCCAGCAGCTCTCGCACAGATACGCAGTATTTT
NA	19	NA	TRBJ1-3	TRBV19	CASSTAGGAGLNSGNTIYF	TGTGCCAGTAGTACCGCCGGCGGAGCAGGGCTCAACTCTGGAAACACCATATATTTT
NA	15	NA	TRBJ2-3	TRBV27	CASSLGGGGADTQYF	TGTGCCAGCAGTTTAGGGGGTGGGGGCGCAGATACGCAGTATTTT
NA	17	few	TRBJ2-2	TRBV4-3	CASSQDGGQVARGELFF	TGCGCCAGCAGCCAAGATGGGGGACAAGTTGCCAGGGGGGAGCTGTTTTTT
NA	14	once	TRBJ1-4	TRBV7-9	CASRRSATNEKLFF	TGTGCCAGCAGGAGGAGTGCAACTAATGAAAAACTGTTTTTT
NA	12	NA	TRBJ2-7	TRBV7-2	CASRLGRGEQYF	TGTGCCAGCAGGTTAGGCAGGGGCGAGCAGTACTTC
TRBD2	17	NA	TRBJ2-3	TRBV5-1	CASSFTSGGDFTDTQYF	TGCGCCAGCAGCTTCACTAGCGGGGGGGATTTCACAGATACGCAGTATTTT
NA	13	NA	TRBJ1-2	TRBV5-6	CASSLDTNYGYTF	TGTGCCAGCAGCTTGGACACAAACTATGGCTACACCTTC
NA	13	NA	TRBJ1-1	TRBV6-5	CASTPGQNTEAFF	TGTGCCAGCACACCAGGGCAGAACACTGAAGCTTTCTTT